A single sample gave rise to the 30 T cell receptor beta chains below, sequenced in a study of shared clonotypes between healthy human individuals. TCRdb's copy holds only in-frame clones and misses some; the assay was immunoSEQ multiplex PCR. The sample lists around 450,000 clones; around 79% were seen once. Sequenced material: PBMCs. These receptors were taken from a woman aged 40 to 49 in good health. Some clones in this sample may be carry-over from other donors' samples.

This chain uses TRBV11-2 with TRBJ2-7, with 10 bases identical to TRBD2. CDR3 length: 15 amino acids. With V trimmed by 3 bases and J by 9 bases, 11 bases remained unmatched. Germline CDR1 reads SGHAT; CDR2 reads FQNNGV. The DNA for the CDR3 is TGTGCCAGCAGCTTTGGAGCGGGAGGGCCTTTGGGGCAGTACTTC. This gives the protein CASSFGAGGPLGQYF.

This chain connects TRBV30 to TRBJ2-5, with a weak D call TRBD2 (6 bases). Trimming stripped 2 bases from V and 4 bases from J, with 14 bases between. This CDR3 contains 14 residues. Germline V gene data show CDR1 as GTSNPN and CDR2 as SVGIG (reference sequence). CDR3 coding DNA: TGTGCCTGGAGTCCCACTAGCTCCGGAGAGACCCAGTACTTC. Translation gives CAWSPTSSGETQYF.

V usage is TRBV7-2 and J usage is TRBJ2-3; D gene ambiguous. The CDR3 spans 11 residues. V lost 4 bases and J 8 bases, leaving 7 bases between the germline ends. Germline assignment: CDR1 SGHTA and CDR2 FQGNSA. In DNA, the CDR3 is TGTGCCAGCAGCTCGTCGGGTACGCAGTATTTT. Translated: CASSSSGTQYF.

The chain joins TRBV7-9 to TRBJ2-3; either TRBD1 or TRBD2 may fit D (5 bases each). Between the trimmed V and J ends, which lost 1 base and 4 bases, there was a span of 15 bases. Per the germline V gene, CDR1 is SEHNR and CDR2 is FQNEAQ (reference sequence). The CDR3 consists of 16 residues. The CDR3 region has the DNA TGTGCCAGCAGCTTAGATTCAGGGAGCTCCCCAGATACGCAGTATTTT. Residues: CASSLDSGSSPDTQYF.

The chain recombines TRBV6-1 with TRBJ2-7, with 9 bases aligning to TRBD2. The ends lost 3 bases at V and 1 base at J; junction bases unmatched: 7. The CDR3 totals 16 residues. Germline V lookup: CDR1 MNHNS, CDR2 SASEGT. The CDR3 DNA reads TGTGCCAGCAGTGACGGGACTAGCACTCTATCCTACGAGCAGTACTTC. Translation: CASSDGTSTLSYEQYF.

This clone occurred many times. The chain uses TRBV28 and TRBJ1-5; no firm D call. V was shortened by 6 bases and J by 3 bases, with 12 bases between the two germline ends. The CDR3 covers 14 residues. Germline lookup yields CDR1 MDHEN and CDR2 SYDVKM. The CDR3 DNA reads TGTGCCAGCAGGTTGGCATTGCTCAATCAGCCCCAGCATTTT. Residues: CASRLALLNQPQHF.

This chain connects TRBV5-4 to TRBJ2-1, with TRBD2 identical over 9 bases. The V segment lost 4 bases and the J segment 8 bases; nucleotides outside the gene matches: 10. There are 15 residues in the CDR3. CDR1 is SGHNT and CDR2 is YYREEE in the germline V gene (reference sequence). The CDR3 DNA follows: TGTGCCAGCAGCCTACAGGCTAGCGGGAACGATGAGCAGTTCTTC. Its protein is CASSLQASGNDEQFF.

This chain joins TRBV27 and TRBJ1-6; 7 bases align to TRBD1. After removal of 5 bases from V and 6 bases from J, the junction contained 7 bases not matched to a gene. In germline, CDR1 is MNHEY, CDR2 SMNVEV (reference sequence). CDR3 length equals 15 residues. In nucleotides, the CDR3 is TGTGCCAGCAGTAGACTCCGGGACAGTAATTCACCCCTCCACTTT. Residues: CASSRLRDSNSPLHF.

The rearrangement uses TRBV7-2 and TRBJ1-1; D remains ambiguous. The germline gives CDR1 SGHTA, CDR2 FQGNSA. The CDR3 has 12 amino acids. The germline V and J ends were trimmed by 0 bases and 10 bases, with 9 bases remaining between them. The DNA of the CDR3 is TGTGCCAGCAGCTTAGCTGGGTCGGGAGCTTTCTTT. Amino acids: CASSLAGSGAFF.

In DNA form, the CDR3 reads TGTGCCAGCAGCTTAGCGCCAGACGGTCCCTACGAGCAGTACTTC. Translated: CASSLAPDGPYEQYF. This sequence joins TRBV7-9 and TRBJ2-7; no firm D call. The CDR3 has 15 residues. Germline CDR1 reads SEHNR; CDR2 reads FQNEAQ (reference sequence). Trimming stripped 0 bases from V and 2 bases from J, with 11 bases between. Full variable domain (missing parts from reference TRBV7-9 and TRBJ2-7): DTGVSQNPRHKITKRGQNVTFRCDPISEHNRLYWYRQTLGQGPEFLTYFQNEAQLEKSRLLSDRFSAERPKGSFSTLEIQRTEQGDSAMYLCASSLAPDGPYEQYFGPGTRLTVT.

The chain combines TRBV29-1 with TRBJ2-1, with 8 bases matching TRBD1. The CDR3 runs 15 residues. The ends lost 1 base at V and 2 bases at J; junction bases unmatched: 4. Germline V lookup: CDR1 SQVTM, CDR2 ANQGSEA. CDR3 DNA: TGCAGCGTTGAAGGACAGGGGAGGACCTACAATGAGCAGTTCTTC. It encodes CSVEGQGRTYNEQFF.

CDR3 in DNA: TGTGCCAGCAGTCCGGACCGAGCGGATACGCAGTATTTT. It codes for CASSPDRADTQYF. The chain carries TRBV6-1 and TRBJ2-3; D call uncertain. CDR3 length: 13 residues. V gave up 5 bases and J gave up 6 bases, with 12 bases separating them. From germline, CDR1 is MNHNS and CDR2 SASEGT.

This clone was recorded once. V gene TRBV6-4 combines with J gene TRBJ2-1, with D uncertain. The CDR3 covers 13 residues. V dropped 6 bases and J dropped 2 bases, with 8 bases sitting between them. CDR1 and CDR2 from the germline V gene are MRHNA and SNTAGT. CDR3 in DNA: TGTGCCAGCAGCTTGTCCCCCTACAATGAGCAGTTCTTC. This translates into CASSLSPYNEQFF.

The chain carries TRBV27 and TRBJ1-5; D perhaps matches TRBD1 (6 bases). The CDR3 is 15 residues long. Trimming stripped 6 bases from V and 9 bases from J, with 21 bases between. Per germline, CDR1 MNHEY and CDR2 SMNVEV (reference sequence). Here the CDR3 reads CASSLDSRGVGPQHF. CDR3 DNA sequence: TGTGCCAGCAGCCTGGACAGTCGTGGGGTGGGGCCCCAGCATTTT.

V gene TRBV9 combines with J gene TRBJ1-3; D is unresolved. The ends were cut back, 0 bases at V and 0 bases at J, with 7 bases in the middle. This CDR3 region has 15 residues. CDR1 and CDR2 (germline): SGDLS, YYNGEE. The DNA for the CDR3 is TGTGCCAGCAGCGTAGGGCCAAGCTCTGGAAACACCATATATTTT. Its translation is CASSVGPSSGNTIYF.

In its sample, this clone was seen a few times. This chain joins TRBV6-1 and TRBJ2-7; 11 nucleotides align to TRBD2. Germline CDR1 is MNHNS and CDR2 is SASEGT. Losses at the gene ends were 2 bases for V and 5 bases for J; bases not matched to a gene: 5. This CDR3 contains 15 residues. The CDR3 DNA follows: TGTGCCAGCAGTGAACAACTAGCGGGAGCTCACGAGCAGTACTTC. This translates into CASSEQLAGAHEQYF.

This chain uses TRBV6-1 with TRBJ2-6; TRBD1 matches 8 bases. The CDR3 is 19 residues long. Germline CDR1 reads MNHNS; CDR2 reads SASEGT. The V and J ends lost 6 bases and 7 bases, in that order; junction bases with no gene match: 20. CDR3 amino acids: CASSETRDRMTLGANVLTF. The CDR3 nucleotides read TGTGCCAGCAGCGAAACCCGGGACAGGATGACTCTGGGAGCCAACGTCCTGACTTTC.

The rearrangement uses TRBV15 and TRBJ1-5, with D possibly being TRBD1 (5 bases). V was pared by 3 bases and J by 9 bases, with 15 bases between. CDR1 and CDR2 from the germline V gene are LNHNV and YYDKDF (reference sequence). The CDR3 has 14 residues. CDR3 DNA sequence: TGTGCCACCAGCAGTACGGGGCAGAAACGGCCCCAGCATTTT. This translates into CATSSTGQKRPQHF.

This rearrangement joins TRBV19 to TRBJ1-1; TRBD1 matches at 9 bases. This CDR3 contains 16 residues. CDR1 is LNHDA, CDR2 SQIVND, per germline (reference sequence). V shed 4 bases, J shed 2 bases, and the junction held 8 bases outside the gene matches. The DNA for the CDR3 is TGTGCCAGTAGTACCCTAAGACAGGGGGGAAACACTGAAGCTTTCTTT. Amino acids: CASSTLRQGGNTEAFF.

This clone was counted a single time. This chain links TRBV5-1 with TRBJ2-2; D may correspond to TRBD1 or TRBD2 (6 bases each). This CDR3 spans 15 amino acids. Germline V lookup: CDR1 SGHRS, CDR2 YFSETQ. The germline V and J ends were trimmed by 4 bases and 3 bases, with 13 bases remaining between them. The CDR3 DNA sequence: TGCGCCAGCAGCCCGGGGGCAGGACACACCGGGGAGCTGTTTTTT. Translating it yields CASSPGAGHTGELFF.

This chain connects TRBV29-1 to TRBJ2-3, with D possibly matching TRBD1 (5 bases). V was clipped by 1 base and J by 0 bases, with 8 bases between them. This CDR3 spans 14 amino acids. The germline gives CDR1 SQVTM, CDR2 ANQGSEA. CDR3 protein: CSVEAGSSTDTQYF. The CDR3 DNA is TGCAGCGTTGAAGCAGGGTCTAGCACAGATACGCAGTATTTT.

J is TRBJ2-7 and V is TRBV30; TRBD2 aligns across 14 bases. CDR3 size: 16 residues. J gave up 2 bases and V 1 base, and 4 bases lay outside the gene matches. Germline CDR1 and CDR2: GTSNPN and SVGIG (reference sequence). In DNA, the CDR3 is TGTGCCTGGAGTGCGGGACTAGCGGGAGACACCTACGAGCAGTACTTC. It codes for CAWSAGLAGDTYEQYF.

The chain uses TRBV7-3 and TRBJ2-3, with unresolved D. V was clipped by 2 bases and J by 0 bases, with 6 bases between them. Germline CDR1 is SGHTA and CDR2 is FQGTGA. The CDR3 is 14 residues long. CDR3 DNA sequence: TGTGCCAGCAGCTTATACAGAAGCACAGATACGCAGTATTTT. Protein: CASSLYRSTDTQYF. Using reference TRBV7-3 and TRBJ2-3 for the parts outside the CDR3, the full variable domain is GAGVSQTPSNKVTEKGKYVELRCDPISGHTALYWYRQSLGQGPEFLIYFQGTGAADDSGLPNDRFFAVRPEGSVSTLKIQRTERGDSAVYLCASSLYRSTDTQYFGPGTRLTVL.

The chain is built from TRBV5-4 and TRBJ2-7, with TRBD1 identical over 7 bases. The germline V gene encodes CDR1 SGHNT and CDR2 YYREEE (reference sequence). This CDR3 has 12 residues. The V gene end was trimmed by 4 bases and the J gene end by 9 bases; junction bases not matched to a gene: 7. The CDR3 coding sequence is TGTGCCAGCAGCGAGACAGGGTTAAGGCAGTACTTC. This codes for CASSETGLRQYF.

The chain employs TRBV7-8 and TRBJ2-7; D may be TRBD2 (6 bases). Trimming took 5 bases from V and 4 from J, leaving 15 bases between them. The germline V gene has CDR1 SGHVS and CDR2 FQNEAQ. CDR3 length: 14 residues. The chain's CDR3 is CASSPRTNFYEQYF. CDR3 nucleotides: TGTGCCAGCAGCCCCCGGACTAACTTTTACGAGCAGTACTTC.

The chain links TRBV9 to TRBJ2-1; 10 positions match TRBD2. V gave up 0 bases and J gave up 0 bases; unmatched junction bases: 12. The length of the CDR3 is 20 residues. Germline V gives CDR1 SGDLS, CDR2 YYNGEE. The CDR3 loop is CASSVGASGSLISSYNEQFF. The CDR3 region has the DNA TGTGCCAGCAGCGTAGGAGCTAGCGGGAGCTTGATAAGCTCCTACAATGAGCAGTTCTTC.

This clone has just a few counts. The chain employs TRBV7-9 and TRBJ2-3; TRBD1 agrees at 12 bases. Trimming at V came to 3 bases and at J to 4 bases, leaving 8 bases not matched to a gene. The CDR3 has 17 amino acids. Germline V gives CDR1 SEHNR, CDR2 FQNEAQ (reference sequence). CDR3 protein: CASSFLRDRGQADTQYF. The CDR3 nucleotides read TGTGCCAGCAGCTTCCTGAGGGACAGGGGGCAAGCAGATACGCAGTATTTT.

The V call is TRBV9, the J call TRBJ2-2; no reliable D call. This CDR3 contains 13 residues. CDR1 is SGDLS, CDR2 YYNGEE, per germline. V gave up 4 bases and J gave up 6 bases, with 10 bases separating them. The CDR3 spells CASSTVQAGELFF. Written as DNA, the CDR3 is TGTGCCAGCAGCACCGTCCAGGCCGGGGAGCTGTTTTTT.

The rearrangement joins TRBV2 to TRBJ2-3; D is uncertain. Germline CDR1 and CDR2: SNHLY and FYNNEI. V was clipped by 3 bases and J by 0 bases, with 7 bases between them. The CDR3 sequence is 14 residues long. The CDR3 is CASSELGSTDTQYF. DNA of the CDR3: TGTGCCAGCAGTGAGTTAGGTAGCACAGATACGCAGTATTTT. Full variable domain (outside the CDR3, taken from reference TRBV2 and TRBJ2-3): EPEVTQTPSHQVTQMGQEVILRCVPISNHLYFYWYRQILGQKVEFLVSFYNNEISEKSEIFDDQFSVERPDGSNFTLKIRSTKLEDSAMYFCASSELGSTDTQYFGPGTRLTVL.

This sequence joins TRBV2 and TRBJ1-1; the D gene is possibly TRBD1 (5 bases). CDR3 length: 14 amino acids. Trimming stripped 5 bases from V and 0 bases from J, with 10 bases between. CDR1 is SNHLY, CDR2 FYNNEI, per germline. Here the CDR3 DNA reads TGTGCCAGCAGTACTGGGGGGATGAACACTGAAGCTTTCTTT. Translation: CASSTGGMNTEAFF.